Shown below are 27 T cell receptor beta chains from a single sample sequenced in a study of blood T cells in healthy people across ages. With a J-beta primer mix and a sample-barcoded 5' primer, a second PCR ran 7 to 11 cycles. In TCRdb, the 5' RACE reads were re-called with MiXCR into one record per CDR3 protein. Among about 840,000 distinct CDR3 sequences listed, about 29% were seen once. These same records also appear under a second study, on T cells of mothers and their children.

Input material: blood. Receptors originate from a woman in her 40s in good health.

The V call is TRBV10-3, the J call TRBJ1-2, with 9 bases lining up with TRBD1. This CDR3 comprises 14 residues. From germline, CDR1 is ENHRY and CDR2 SYGVKD. V lost 3 bases, J lost 8 bases, and 7 bases stayed unmatched. The CDR3 reads CAISDNRGRVGYTF. The CDR3 nucleotides read TGTGCCATCAGTGACAACAGGGGGCGCGTAGGCTACACCTTC.

The table lists this clonotype with many counts. V is TRBV19 and J is TRBJ2-7, with 12 bases identical to TRBD2. Germline CDR1 and CDR2: LNHDA and SQIVND (reference sequence). The CDR3 contains 16 residues. V was clipped by 4 bases and J by 4 bases; unmatched bases: 8. CDR3 amino acids: CASSKRLAGDWYEQYF. CDR3 nucleotide sequence: TGTGCCAGTAGTAAGAGACTAGCGGGGGATTGGTACGAGCAGTACTTC. The complete variable domain, with remaining parts taken from reference TRBV19 and TRBJ2-7, reads DGGITQSPKYLFRKEGQNVTLSCEQNLNHDAMYWYRQDPGQGLRLIYYSQIVNDFQKGDIAEGYSVSREKKESFPLTVTSAQKNPTAFYLCASSKRLAGDWYEQYFGPGTRLTVT.

This clonotype was seen a handful of times. The chain links TRBV4-3 to TRBJ1-2; the D gene is possibly TRBD1 (5 bases). The germline V gene encodes CDR1 LGHNA and CDR2 YSLEER. Trimming pared 0 bases from V and 0 bases from J, leaving 17 bases between. CDR3 length: 18 residues. The CDR3 DNA reads as TGCGCCAGCAGCCAAGATGCCGCGACCCACAGGACTAACTATGGCTACACCTTC. Protein: CASSQDAATHRTNYGYTF.

The chain employs TRBV27 and TRBJ2-1; D is possibly TRBD1 (5 bases). With the DNA end fitting TRBJ2-7 better, the J assignment may be wrong. Germline-derived CDR1 and CDR2 are MNHEY and SMNVEV (reference sequence). The CDR3 contains 18 residues. The CDR3 nucleotides are TGTGCCAGCAGACTCTCCCAGGGAAGCGCTGGCTCTGGCAATGAGCAGTACTTC. Its translation: CASRLSQGSAGSGNEQYF.

The V gene is TRBV12-3 or TRBV12-4, the J gene TRBJ1-5, with D uncertain. CDR3 length: 16 residues. V was pared by 3 bases and J by 0 bases, with 12 bases between. CDR3 loop: CASSFYSGNSNQPQHF. The CDR3 DNA reads as TGTGCCAGCAGTTTCTATTCGGGGAATAGCAATCAGCCCCAGCATTTT.

Regarding this clonotype: At one boundary the junction diverges from the germline segment, which might be a read error. The genes are TRBV20-1 and TRBJ1-5; tentatively, D is TRBD1 (6 bases). The CDR3 is made up of 14 amino acids. Germline V gene data show CDR1 as DFQATT and CDR2 as SNEGSKA (reference sequence). The CDR3, as DNA: TGCAGTGCCAGGGGAACAGCTAGCAGTCAGCCCCAGCATTTT. The encoded protein is CSARGTASSQPQHF.

The chain joins TRBV5-1 to TRBJ2-7; D is perhaps TRBD1 or TRBD2 (6 bases each). This CDR3 comprises 14 residues. V lost 9 bases to trimming and J lost 0 bases, with 16 bases between them. CDR1 is SGHRS, CDR2 YFSETQ, per germline. This CDR3 is CATRGALTSYEQYF. The DNA for the CDR3 is TGCGCCACTAGGGGGGCCCTAACCTCCTACGAGCAGTACTTC. Full variable domain (outside the CDR3, taken from reference TRBV5-1 and TRBJ2-7): KAGVTQTPRYLIKTRGQQVTLSCSPISGHRSVSWYQQTPGQGLQFLFEYFSETQRNKGNFPGRFSGRQFSNSRSEMNVSTLELGDSALYLCATRGALTSYEQYFGPGTRLTVT.

The chain recombines TRBV18 with TRBJ2-6, with TRBD1 as a possible D gene (5 bases). V was clipped by 3 bases and J by 0 bases, with 9 bases between them. From germline, CDR1 is KGHSH and CDR2 LQKENI. The length of the CDR3 is 16 residues. CDR3 DNA: TGTGCCAGCTCACCCACGACAGTCTCTGGGGCCAACGTCCTGACTTTC. Translated, it gives CASSPTTVSGANVLTF.

On this clonotype: A read error is possible here, since a much larger clone lies one base away. The gene calls are TRBV6-2 or TRBV6-3 and TRBJ2-7, with D uncertain. The CDR3 contains 13 residues. CDR1 MNHEY and CDR2 SVGEGT come from the germline V gene. The chain's CDR3 is CTSRRTRDYEQYF. Written as DNA, the CDR3 is TGTACCAGCAGACGGACGCGAGACTACGAGCAGTACTTC.

There are a few counts of this clonotype. This chain connects TRBV5-1 to TRBJ2-7; perhaps TRBD2 as D (5 bases). Germline loops: CDR1 SGHRS, CDR2 YFSETQ. Trimming removed 3 bases from V and 0 bases from J, with 16 bases in between. The CDR3 is 16 amino acids. This CDR3 reads CASSSGFRTPSYEQYF. CDR3 nucleotide sequence: TGCGCCAGCAGCTCGGGGTTCCGGACTCCCTCCTACGAGCAGTACTTC. The variable domain in full, with the rest retrieved from reference TRBV5-1 and TRBJ2-7, is KAGVTQTPRYLIKTRGQQVTLSCSPISGHRSVSWYQQTPGQGLQFLFEYFSETQRNKGNFPGRFSGRQFSNSRSEMNVSTLELGDSALYLCASSSGFRTPSYEQYFGPGTRLTVT.

Note on this clonotype: With a much larger clone just one base away, this may be a read error. The gene calls are TRBV28 and TRBJ2-3; TRBD2 is a possible D gene (6 bases). Germline lookup yields CDR1 MDHEN and CDR2 SYDVKM. The CDR3 is 12 amino acids. The CDR3, as DNA: TGTGTCAGCCATCCCATGGGAGGAGCGCAGTATTTT. This encodes CVSHPMGGAQYF.

This clonotype has more than one count but fewer than ten. The chain links TRBV2 to TRBJ1-4; 7 bases align to TRBD1. V was pared by 7 bases and J by 7 bases, with 9 bases of the junction left unmatched. The CDR3 spans 14 residues. Germline V gives CDR1 SNHLY, CDR2 FYNNEI. The CDR3 here is CASNPQGLSEKLFF. The CDR3 bases are TGTGCCAGCAACCCACAGGGGCTATCTGAAAAACTGTTTTTT.

The table lists this clonotype with a few counts. It may be a read error: a sequence one base away is much more abundant. V and J are TRBV7-8 and TRBJ2-5; D might be TRBD2 (7 bases). V dropped 11 bases and J dropped 4 bases, with 23 bases sitting between them. This CDR3 has 15 amino acids. Germline V gene sequence: CDR1 SGHVS, CDR2 FQNEAQ. The CDR3 DNA is TGTGCCTGCACCCTGGGACGGGGGGCTGGAGAGACCCAGTACTTC. Translated, it gives CACTLGRGAGETQYF.

This clonotype was counted between two and nine times. The chain joins TRBV28 to TRBJ2-4; D might be TRBD1 (7 bases). The end of the DNA fits TRBJ2-7 better, so the J call may be wrong. CDR1 and CDR2 from the germline V gene are MDHEN and SYDVKM. The CDR3 is 16 residues long. CDR3 coding DNA: TGTGCCAGTCGGTCAGGGGGGACATTTGCGTCCTACGAGCAGTACTTC. Encoded protein: CASRSGGTFASYEQYF.

This clonotype was counted a few times. This chain links TRBV5-1 with TRBJ2-7; D is ambiguous. Germline CDR1 reads SGHRS; CDR2 reads YFSETQ. V gave up 5 bases and J gave up 10 bases, with 19 bases separating them. The CDR3 has 13 amino acids. CDR3 sequence reads: CASRNNLVAEQYF. CDR3 nucleotide sequence: TGCGCCAGCAGAAACAACTTAGTGGCAGAACAGTACTTC.

The genes are TRBV20-1 and TRBJ1-4, with D possibly being TRBD1 (5 bases). V shed 6 bases and J shed 3 bases, with 11 bases lying between them. CDR3 length equals 13 residues. Germline-derived CDR1 and CDR2 are DFQATT and SNEGSKA (reference sequence). The CDR3, as DNA: TGCAGTGCGACACAGGCTCCTAATGAAAAACTGTTTTTT. This translates into CSATQAPNEKLFF.

In this sample, this clonotype turned up many times. The J gene is TRBJ2-5, the V gene TRBV7-2; 9 nucleotides match TRBD2. The germline gives CDR1 SGHTA, CDR2 FQGNSA. The CDR3 runs to 17 residues. J was trimmed by 4 bases and V by 2 bases; bases with no gene match: 11. This CDR3 reads CASSLTLGGGARETQYF. Written as DNA, the CDR3 is TGTGCCAGCAGCTTAACCCTCGGCGGGGGGGCCAGAGAGACCCAGTACTTC.

This clonotype came up many times. Given a much more abundant clone one base away, this may be a read error. Because the CDR3's place on the DNA is in doubt, the DNA is left out and the CDR3 is given as listed by TCRdb. This chain connects TRBV29-1 to TRBJ1-2; the D segment call TRBD1 is taken from the table without a DNA check. Termini included, the CDR3 measures 13 amino acids. Looked up from germline, CDR1 is SQVTM and CDR2 is ANQGSEA. The CDR3 spells CSVIQDTNYGCTF.

This clonotype was detected only a few times. The rearrangement joins TRBV7-9 to TRBJ1-1; 9 bases are a match to TRBD1. CDR3 size: 16 residues. The germline gives CDR1 SEHNR, CDR2 FQNEAQ (reference sequence). The V gene end was trimmed by 2 bases and the J gene end by 1 base; junction bases not matched to a gene: 5. The CDR3 reads CASSLSDRGRNTEAFF. The CDR3 nucleotides read TGTGCCAGCAGCTTATCGGACAGGGGCCGGAACACTGAAGCTTTCTTT.

Concerning this clonotype itself: A read error may produce the germline difference seen at one junction end. V and J are TRBV14 and TRBJ1-1; the D is unclear. The CDR3 has 13 residues. CDR1 and CDR2 (germline): SGHDN, FVKESK. The CDR3 DNA follows: TGTGCCTGCAGCCTTAGATTGAACACTGAAGCTTTCTTT. Translation gives CACSLRLNTEAFF.

For this clonotype: This sequence may be a read error, since a much larger clone differs from it by one base. This chain connects TRBV4-1 to TRBJ1-1; D ambiguous. This CDR3 region has 14 residues. Germline-derived CDR1 and CDR2 are MGHRA and YSYEKL. CDR3 sequence: CANSQDSADTEAFF. CDR3 in DNA: TGCGCCAACAGCCAAGATTCGGCGGACACTGAAGCTTTCTTT.

Comments on this clonotype: A much larger clone lies one base from this, so it may be a read error. The chain combines TRBV7-2 with TRBJ2-1; 9 positions agree with TRBD2. The CDR3 covers 16 residues. Unmatched junction bases numbered 12, after V lost 2 bases and J lost 10 bases. Germline CDR1 is SGHTA and CDR2 is FQGNSA. The chain's CDR3 is CASSLNPSGATYEQFF. The CDR3 coding sequence is TGTGCCAGCAGCTTAAACCCTAGCGGGGCAACCTACGAGCAGTTCTTC.

This clonotype was observed a few times. The genes are TRBV20-1 and TRBJ1-2; D unresolved. The V end lost 1 base, the J end lost 6 bases, and 18 bases lay between the germline ends. The CDR3 is 15 amino acids. Germline CDR1 reads DFQATT; CDR2 reads SNEGSKA (reference sequence). The CDR3, as DNA: TGCAGTGCTAGAGGGGGTGTTCGGGTACTGGATGGCTACACCTTC. This codes for CSARGGVRVLDGYTF.

This clonotype was found a few times. The V gene is TRBV5-1, the J gene TRBJ2-7; D possibly matches TRBD1 or TRBD2 (5 bases each). CDR3 length: 15 amino acids. Germline V gene sequence: CDR1 SGHRS, CDR2 YFSETQ. Between the trimmed V and J ends, which lost 7 bases and 0 bases, there was a span of 17 bases. The CDR3 here is CASSGGTVSSYEQYF. The CDR3 DNA reads TGCGCCAGCTCTGGGGGAACGGTGAGCTCCTACGAGCAGTACTTC.

V and J are TRBV5-6 and TRBJ1-2; D is undetermined. This CDR3 has 13 residues. V was cut by 4 bases and J by 4 bases, with 11 bases left in between. Germline lookup yields CDR1 SGHDT and CDR2 YYEEEE. The CDR3 nucleotides are TGTGCCAGCAGCCAAGATTACAGCTATGGCTACACCTTC. It translates to CASSQDYSYGYTF.

The V gene is TRBV29-1, the J gene TRBJ1-2, with D uncertain. The CDR3 is made up of 11 amino acids. The V gene's germline CDR1 is SQVTM and CDR2 ANQGSEA. V lost 4 bases and J lost 8, with 11 bases in between. The CDR3 sequence is CSVVAGSGYTF. Written as DNA, the CDR3 is TGCAGCGTTGTGGCGGGGAGCGGCTACACCTTC.

This clonotype was counted between two and nine times. The rearrangement links TRBV10-3 to TRBJ1-2; TRBD1 matches at 7 bases. The CDR3 totals 14 residues. Germline V gives CDR1 ENHRY, CDR2 SYGVKD. The V gene end was trimmed by 7 bases and the J gene end by 3 bases; junction bases not matched to a gene: 8. Written as DNA, the CDR3 is TGTGCCATCACCCGGGACAGTACCGACTATGGCTACACCTTC. It codes for CAITRDSTDYGYTF.